This T cell receptor beta chain was found in a study of CD8+ T cells in alopecia areata. Study-level points and caveats: Higher clonality than in normal scalp was seen in lesional scalp, especially alopecia totalis/universalis.

The CDR3 has 13 residues. Per the germline V gene, CDR1 is GTSNPN and CDR2 is SVGIG (reference sequence). V was shortened by 5 bases and J by 1 base, with 8 bases between the two germline ends. RNA was extracted and reverse transcribed into cDNA as the sequencing template. The repertoire was sequenced with immunoSEQ multiplex PCR; TCRdb's copy has only in-frame clones and lacks some. The sample has some 25,000 clones, roughly 50% seen once. Regarding this clone: Its target is not known.

Specimen: NKG2D-high CD8+ T cells sorted from blood. The receptor was derived from a human donor with alopecia areata. The chain has TRBV30 and TRBJ2-2; D perhaps matches TRBD1 (6 bases). The CDR3 loop reads CAWSTGNTGELFF. In nucleotides, the CDR3 is TGTGCCTGGTCGACAGGGAACACCGGGGAGCTGTTTTTT.